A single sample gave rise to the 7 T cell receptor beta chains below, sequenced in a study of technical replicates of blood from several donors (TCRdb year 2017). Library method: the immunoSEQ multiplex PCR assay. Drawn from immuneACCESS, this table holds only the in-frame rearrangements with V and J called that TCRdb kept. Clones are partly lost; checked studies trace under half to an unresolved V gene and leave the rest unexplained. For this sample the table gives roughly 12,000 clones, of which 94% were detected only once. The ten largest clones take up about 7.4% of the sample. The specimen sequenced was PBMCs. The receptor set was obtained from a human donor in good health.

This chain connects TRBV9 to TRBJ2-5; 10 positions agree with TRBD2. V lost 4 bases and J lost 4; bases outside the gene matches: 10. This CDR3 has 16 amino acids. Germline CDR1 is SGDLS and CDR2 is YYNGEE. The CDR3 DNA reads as TGTGCCAGCAGCCCCCCTCTAGCGGGAGTGGCAGAGACCCAGTACTTC. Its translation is CASSPPLAGVAETQYF.

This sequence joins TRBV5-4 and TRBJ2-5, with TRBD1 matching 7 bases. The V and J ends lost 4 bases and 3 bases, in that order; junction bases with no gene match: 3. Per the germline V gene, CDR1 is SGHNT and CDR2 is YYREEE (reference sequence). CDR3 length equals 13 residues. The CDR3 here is CASSMGTEETQYF. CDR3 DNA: TGTGCCAGCAGCATGGGGACAGAAGAGACCCAGTACTTC.

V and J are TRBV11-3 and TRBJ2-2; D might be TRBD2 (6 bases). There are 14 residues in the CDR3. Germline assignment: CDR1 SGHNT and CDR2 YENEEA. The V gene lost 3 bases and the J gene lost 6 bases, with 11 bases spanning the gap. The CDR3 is CASSLGGVAGELFF. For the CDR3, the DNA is TGTGCCAGCAGCTTGGGCGGGGTAGCCGGGGAGCTGTTTTTT.

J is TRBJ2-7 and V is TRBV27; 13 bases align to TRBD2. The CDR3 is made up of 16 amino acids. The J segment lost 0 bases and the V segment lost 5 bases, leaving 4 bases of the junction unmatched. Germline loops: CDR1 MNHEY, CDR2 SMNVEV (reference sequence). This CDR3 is CASSPWTSGSSYEQYF. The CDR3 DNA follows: TGTGCCAGCAGTCCATGGACTAGCGGGAGCTCCTACGAGCAGTACTTC.

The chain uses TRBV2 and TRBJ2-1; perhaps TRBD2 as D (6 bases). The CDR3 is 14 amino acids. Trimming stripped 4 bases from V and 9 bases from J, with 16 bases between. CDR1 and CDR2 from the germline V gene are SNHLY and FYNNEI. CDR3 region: CASSVGGEVTEQFF. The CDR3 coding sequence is TGTGCCAGCAGTGTCGGGGGAGAGGTGACTGAGCAGTTCTTC.

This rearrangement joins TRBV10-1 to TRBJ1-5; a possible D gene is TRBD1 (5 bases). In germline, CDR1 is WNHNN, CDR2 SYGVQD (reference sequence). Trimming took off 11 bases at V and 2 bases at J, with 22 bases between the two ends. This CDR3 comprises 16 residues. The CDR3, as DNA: TGCGCCCGAAGGACCCGAAAGGGGAATGGCAATCAGCCCCAGCATTTT. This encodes CARRTRKGNGNQPQHF.

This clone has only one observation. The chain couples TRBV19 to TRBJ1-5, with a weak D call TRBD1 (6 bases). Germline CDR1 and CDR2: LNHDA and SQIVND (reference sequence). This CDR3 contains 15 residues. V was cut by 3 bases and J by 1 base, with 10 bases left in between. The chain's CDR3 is CASSIVTGSNQPQHF. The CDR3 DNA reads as TGTGCCAGTAGTATTGTTACAGGGAGCAATCAGCCCCAGCATTTT.